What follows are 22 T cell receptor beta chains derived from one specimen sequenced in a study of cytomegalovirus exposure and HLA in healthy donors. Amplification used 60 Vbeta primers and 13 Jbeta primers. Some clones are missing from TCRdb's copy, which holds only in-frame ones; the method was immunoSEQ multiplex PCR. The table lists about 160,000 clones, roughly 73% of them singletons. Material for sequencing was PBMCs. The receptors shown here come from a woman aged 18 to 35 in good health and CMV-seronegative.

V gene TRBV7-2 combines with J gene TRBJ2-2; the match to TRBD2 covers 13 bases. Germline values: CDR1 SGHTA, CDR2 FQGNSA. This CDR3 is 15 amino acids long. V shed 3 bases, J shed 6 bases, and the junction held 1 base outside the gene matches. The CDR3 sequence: CASSFGLAGAGELFF. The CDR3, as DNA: TGTGCCAGCAGCTTTGGACTAGCGGGAGCCGGGGAGCTGTTTTTT.

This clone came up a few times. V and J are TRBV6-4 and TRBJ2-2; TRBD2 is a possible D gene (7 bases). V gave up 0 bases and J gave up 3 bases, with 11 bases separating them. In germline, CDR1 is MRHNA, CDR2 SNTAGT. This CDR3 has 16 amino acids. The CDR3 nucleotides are TGTGCCAGCAGTGACTCTGCGGGGGCATACACCGGGGAGCTGTTTTTT. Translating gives CASSDSAGAYTGELFF.

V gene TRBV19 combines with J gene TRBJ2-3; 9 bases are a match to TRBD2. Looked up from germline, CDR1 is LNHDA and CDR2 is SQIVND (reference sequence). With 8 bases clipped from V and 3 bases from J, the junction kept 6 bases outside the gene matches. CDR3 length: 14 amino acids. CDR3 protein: CASCGLAGTDTQYF. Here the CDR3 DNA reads TGTGCCAGTTGCGGGCTAGCGGGGACAGATACGCAGTATTTT.

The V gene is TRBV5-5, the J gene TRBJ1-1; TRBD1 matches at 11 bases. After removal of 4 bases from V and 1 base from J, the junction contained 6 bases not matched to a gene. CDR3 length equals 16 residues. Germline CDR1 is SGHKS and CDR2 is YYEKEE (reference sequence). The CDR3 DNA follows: TGTGCCAGCAGCCCCCGCGGACAGGGGGCGAACACTGAAGCTTTCTTT. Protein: CASSPRGQGANTEAFF.

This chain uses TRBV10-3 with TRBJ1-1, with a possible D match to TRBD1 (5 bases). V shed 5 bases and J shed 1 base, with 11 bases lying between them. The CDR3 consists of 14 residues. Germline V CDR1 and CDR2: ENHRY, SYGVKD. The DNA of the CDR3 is TGTGCCATCAGTACAAGGGGCTCGAACACTGAAGCTTTCTTT. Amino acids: CAISTRGSNTEAFF.

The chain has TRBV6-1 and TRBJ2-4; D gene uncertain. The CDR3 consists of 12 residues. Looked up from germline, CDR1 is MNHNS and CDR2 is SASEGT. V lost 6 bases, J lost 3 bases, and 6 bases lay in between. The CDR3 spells CASSADKNIQYF. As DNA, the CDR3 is TGTGCCAGCAGCGCGGACAAAAACATTCAGTACTTC.

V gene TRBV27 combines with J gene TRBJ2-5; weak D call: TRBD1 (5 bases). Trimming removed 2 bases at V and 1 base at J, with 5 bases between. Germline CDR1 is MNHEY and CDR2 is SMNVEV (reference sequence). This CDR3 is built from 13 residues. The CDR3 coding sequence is TGTGCCAGCAGTTTAGGGGCCCAAGAGACCCAGTACTTC. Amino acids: CASSLGAQETQYF.

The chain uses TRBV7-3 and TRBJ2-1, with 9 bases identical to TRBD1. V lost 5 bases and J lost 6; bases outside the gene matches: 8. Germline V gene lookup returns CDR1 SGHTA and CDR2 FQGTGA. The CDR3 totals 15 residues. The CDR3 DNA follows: TGTGCCAGCAGCGTGGGGACAGGGTTTTCCAATGAGCAGTTCTTC. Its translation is CASSVGTGFSNEQFF.

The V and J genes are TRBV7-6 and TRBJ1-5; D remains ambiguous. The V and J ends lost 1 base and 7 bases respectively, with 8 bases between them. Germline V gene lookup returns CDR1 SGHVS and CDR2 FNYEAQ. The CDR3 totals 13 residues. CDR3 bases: TGTGCCAGCAGCTTAGATAGGGAGCAGCCCCAGCATTTT. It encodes CASSLDREQPQHF.

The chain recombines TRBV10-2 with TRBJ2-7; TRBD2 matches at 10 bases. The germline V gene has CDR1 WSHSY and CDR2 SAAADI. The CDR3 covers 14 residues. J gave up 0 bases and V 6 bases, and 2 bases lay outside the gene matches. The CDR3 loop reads CASSGLAASYEQYF. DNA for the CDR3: TGCGCCAGCAGCGGACTAGCGGCCTCCTACGAGCAGTACTTC.

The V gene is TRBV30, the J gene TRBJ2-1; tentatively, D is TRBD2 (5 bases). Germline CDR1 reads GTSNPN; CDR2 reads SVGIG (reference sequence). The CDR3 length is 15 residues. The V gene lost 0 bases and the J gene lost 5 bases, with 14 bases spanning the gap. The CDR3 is CAWSVRSSRNNEQFF. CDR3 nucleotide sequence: TGTGCCTGGAGTGTACGATCTAGCAGAAACAATGAGCAGTTCTTC.

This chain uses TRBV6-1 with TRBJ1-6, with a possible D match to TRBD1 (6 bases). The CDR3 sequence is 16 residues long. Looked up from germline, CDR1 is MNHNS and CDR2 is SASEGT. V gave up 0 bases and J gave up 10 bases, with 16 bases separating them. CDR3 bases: TGTGCCAGCAGTGAAGCGCTTCGACAGGTACCCTCACCCCTCCACTTT. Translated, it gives CASSEALRQVPSPLHF.

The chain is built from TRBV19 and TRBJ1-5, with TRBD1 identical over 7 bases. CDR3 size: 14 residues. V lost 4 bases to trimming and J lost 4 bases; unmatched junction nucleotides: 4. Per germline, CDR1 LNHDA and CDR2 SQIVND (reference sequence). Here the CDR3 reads CASSTQTGNQPQHF. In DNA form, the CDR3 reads TGTGCCAGTAGTACCCAGACAGGGAATCAGCCCCAGCATTTT.

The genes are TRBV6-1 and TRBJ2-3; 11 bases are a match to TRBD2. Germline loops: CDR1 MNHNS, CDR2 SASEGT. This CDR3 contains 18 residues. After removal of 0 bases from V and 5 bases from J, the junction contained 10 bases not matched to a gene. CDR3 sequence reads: CASSEAKLAGERGDTQYF. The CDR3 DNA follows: TGTGCCAGCAGTGAAGCGAAACTAGCGGGGGAACGGGGAGATACGCAGTATTTT.

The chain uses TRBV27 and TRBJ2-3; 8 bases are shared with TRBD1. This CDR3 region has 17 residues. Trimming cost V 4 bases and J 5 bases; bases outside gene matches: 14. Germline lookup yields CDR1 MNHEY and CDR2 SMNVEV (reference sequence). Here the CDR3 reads CASSSPLTTDREDTQYF. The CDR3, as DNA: TGTGCCAGCAGTTCCCCCCTTACTACGGACAGGGAAGATACGCAGTATTTT.

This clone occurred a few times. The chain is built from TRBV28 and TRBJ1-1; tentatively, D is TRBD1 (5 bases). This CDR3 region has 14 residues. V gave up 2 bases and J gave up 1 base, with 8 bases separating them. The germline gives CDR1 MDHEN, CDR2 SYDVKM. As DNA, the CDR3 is TGTGCCAGCAGTTTAGGACACCAGAACACTGAAGCTTTCTTT. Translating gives CASSLGHQNTEAFF.

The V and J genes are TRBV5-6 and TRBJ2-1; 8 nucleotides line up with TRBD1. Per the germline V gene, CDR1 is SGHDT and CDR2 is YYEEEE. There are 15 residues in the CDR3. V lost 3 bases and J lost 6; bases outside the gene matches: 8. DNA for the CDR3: TGTGCCAGCAGCTCAATCTCGGACAGGGTCAATGAGCAGTTCTTC. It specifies CASSSISDRVNEQFF.

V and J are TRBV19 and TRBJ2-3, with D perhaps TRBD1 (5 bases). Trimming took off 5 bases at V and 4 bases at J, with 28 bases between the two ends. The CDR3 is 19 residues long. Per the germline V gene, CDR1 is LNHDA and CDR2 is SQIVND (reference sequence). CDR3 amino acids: CASSPGILTGSAISDTQYF. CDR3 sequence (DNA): TGTGCCAGTAGTCCCGGAATACTAACAGGATCTGCCATCTCAGATACGCAGTATTTT.

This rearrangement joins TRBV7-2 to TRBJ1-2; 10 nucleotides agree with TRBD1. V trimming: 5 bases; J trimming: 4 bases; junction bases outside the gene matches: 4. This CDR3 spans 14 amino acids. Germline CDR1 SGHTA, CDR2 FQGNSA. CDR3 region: CASSMTGGGYGYTF. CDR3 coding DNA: TGTGCCAGCAGCATGACAGGGGGCGGCTATGGCTACACCTTC.

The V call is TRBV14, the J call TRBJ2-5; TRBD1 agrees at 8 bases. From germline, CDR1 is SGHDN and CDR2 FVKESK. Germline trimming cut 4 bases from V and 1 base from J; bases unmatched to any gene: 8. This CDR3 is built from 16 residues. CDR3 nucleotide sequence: TGTGCCAGCAGCCTACTCCGGACAGGGCCCCAAGAGACCCAGTACTTC. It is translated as CASSLLRTGPQETQYF. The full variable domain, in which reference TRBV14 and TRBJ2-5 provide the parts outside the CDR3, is EAGVTQFPSHSVIEKGQTVTLRCDPISGHDNLYWYRRVMGKEIKFLLHFVKESKQDESGMPNNRFLAERTGGTYSTLKVQPAELEDSGVYFCASSLLRTGPQETQYFGPGTRLLVL.

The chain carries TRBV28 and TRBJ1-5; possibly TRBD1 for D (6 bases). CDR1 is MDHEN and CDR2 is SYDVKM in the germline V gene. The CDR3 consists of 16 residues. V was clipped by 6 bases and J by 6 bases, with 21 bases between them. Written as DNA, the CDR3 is TGTGCCAGCAGCCCCGTGGGGTCCAGGGGAACTCAGCCCCAGCATTTT. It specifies CASSPVGSRGTQPQHF.

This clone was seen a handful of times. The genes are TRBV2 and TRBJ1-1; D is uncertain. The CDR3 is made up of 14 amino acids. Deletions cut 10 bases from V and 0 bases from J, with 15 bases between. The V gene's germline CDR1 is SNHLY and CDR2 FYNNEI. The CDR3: CAIRANALNTEAFF. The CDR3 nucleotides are TGTGCCATCCGTGCTAATGCATTGAACACTGAAGCTTTCTTT.